The 6 T cell receptor beta chains below were found in one sample sequenced in a study of cytomegalovirus exposure and HLA in healthy donors. In the PCR, 60 Vbeta and 13 Jbeta primers were used. Measured with immunoSEQ multiplex PCR; TCRdb has only the in-frame clones, and not every one. In the table there are 85,000 to 130,000 clones, around 76% of which are singletons. The sequenced material came from PBMCs. These TCRs come from a woman in her fifties or sixties in good health and CMV-seropositive.

The CDR3 is CATSRPGSTDTQYF. CDR3 nucleotide sequence: TGTGCCACCAGCAGACCAGGCTCCACAGATACGCAGTATTTT. V usage is TRBV15 and J usage is TRBJ2-3, with no clear D. The length of the CDR3 is 14 residues. Trimming left V 2 bases short and J 2 bases short, with 8 bases between. Germline V gene lookup returns CDR1 LNHNV and CDR2 YYDKDF (reference sequence). The whole variable domain, filled in from reference TRBV15 and TRBJ2-3, reads DAMVIQNPRYQVTQFGKPVTLSCSQTLNHNVMYWYQQKSSQAPKLLFHYYDKDFNNEADTPDNFQSRRPNTSFCFLDIRSPGLGDTAMYLCATSRPGSTDTQYFGPGTRLTVL.

The chain uses TRBV27 and TRBJ2-1, with 9 positions matching TRBD2. Germline assignment: CDR1 MNHEY and CDR2 SMNVEV (reference sequence). The trim removed 3 bases at V and 7 bases at J, leaving 7 bases unmatched. This CDR3 region has 15 residues. The CDR3 reads CASSLGGRGGNEQFF. The DNA for the CDR3 is TGTGCCAGCAGTTTGGGCGGGAGGGGAGGAAATGAGCAGTTCTTC.

The genes are TRBV9 and TRBJ1-2; 10 positions agree with TRBD1. V trimming: 5 bases; J trimming: 6 bases; junction bases outside the gene matches: 4. CDR3 size: 13 residues. CDR1 and CDR2 from the germline V gene are SGDLS and YYNGEE. The CDR3 reads CASSSDRGNGYTF. CDR3 bases: TGTGCCAGCAGTTCGGACAGGGGGAATGGCTACACCTTC.

The rearrangement links TRBV7-6 to TRBJ2-7; D might be TRBD1 (6 bases). The V gene lost 6 bases and the J gene lost 3 bases, with 15 bases spanning the gap. In germline, CDR1 is SGHVS, CDR2 FNYEAQ. This CDR3 is 14 amino acids long. In DNA form, the CDR3 reads TGTGCCAGCAGTTCACAGGGCATGATCTACGAGCAGTACTTC. It codes for CASSSQGMIYEQYF.

V and J are TRBV30 and TRBJ2-6; TRBD2 matches 15 bases. The CDR3 spans 18 residues. V lost 2 bases, J lost 5 bases, and 7 bases stayed unmatched. The germline V gene has CDR1 GTSNPN and CDR2 SVGIG (reference sequence). The CDR3 nucleotides are TGTGCCTGGAGTTTCACGGGACTAGCGGGAGGCTGGGCCAACGTCCTGACTTTC. This gives the protein CAWSFTGLAGGWANVLTF.

This clone showed up just a few times. The chain combines TRBV29-1 with TRBJ1-2; 9 bases agree with TRBD1. Germline assignment: CDR1 SQVTM and CDR2 ANQGSEA. The J segment lost 6 bases and the V segment lost 5 bases, leaving 7 bases of the junction unmatched. This CDR3 region has 13 residues. CDR3 in amino acids: CSVPGQGEHGYTF. CDR3 nucleotide sequence: TGCAGCGTTCCGGGACAGGGAGAACATGGCTACACCTTC.